A selection of T cell receptor beta chains follows, all from one sample in a study of cytomegalovirus exposure and HLA in healthy donors. The table came from immunoSEQ multiplex PCR; TCRdb's copy has only in-frame clones and leaves some out. The repertoire holds some 120,000 clones, with 79% as singletons. The source material was PBMCs. The receptors were sampled from a man aged 18 to 29 in good health and CMV-seronegative. The CDR3 runs from the conserved cysteine through the conserved F or W. D genes are given only for firm matches. Size is omitted from some rows. Given values are once, few, many or a class for expanded clones.

D gene,J gene,clone size,V gene,CDR3 protein,CDR3 DNA
.,TRBJ1-1,.,TRBV19,CASSITVNTEAFF,TGTGCCAGTAGTATCACGGTGAACACTGAAGCTTTCTTT
TRBD2,TRBJ2-1,.,TRBV5-1,CASSLFFSGRGGYNEQFF,TGCGCCAGCAGCTTGTTTTTCAGCGGGAGAGGCGGGTACAATGAGCAGTTCTTC
TRBD2,TRBJ2-3,.,TRBV18,CASSPRTSGSTDTQYF,TGTGCCAGCTCTCCGAGGACTAGCGGGAGCACAGATACGCAGTATTTT
.,TRBJ2-1,.,TRBV11-3,CASSAKRVGYNEQFF,TGTGCCAGCAGCGCAAAGCGGGTTGGATACAATGAGCAGTTCTTC
TRBD1,TRBJ1-5,few,TRBV30,CAWTGQGGQPQHF,TGTGCCTGGACGGGACAGGGGGGTCAGCCCCAGCATTTT
TRBD1,TRBJ2-2,.,TRBV6-6,CASTLTGGRAGELFF,TGTGCCAGCACCTTGACAGGGGGCCGTGCCGGGGAGCTGTTTTTT
.,TRBJ2-1,.,TRBV7-3,CASSAEGLVNEQFF,TGTGCCAGCAGCGCGGAGGGCCTCGTCAATGAGCAGTTCTTC
TRBD1,TRBJ2-1,once,TRBV30,CAWEPDRGINNEQFF,TGTGCCTGGGAACCCGACAGGGGGATCAACAATGAGCAGTTCTTC
.,TRBJ1-5,.,TRBV15,CATSRAPAERSNQPQHF,TGTGCCACCAGCAGAGCTCCCGCGGAGCGTAGCAATCAGCCCCAGCATTTT
TRBD2,TRBJ2-1,once,TRBV9,CASSVAGTSGMNEQFF,TGTGCCAGCAGCGTAGCCGGGACTAGCGGGATGAATGAGCAGTTCTTC
.,TRBJ2-5,.,TRBV7-2,CASSPDSGTRTQYF,TGTGCCAGCAGCCCAGACTCCGGGACAAGAACCCAGTACTTC
.,TRBJ1-1,.,TRBV18,CASSPTTGNTEAFF,TGTGCCAGCTCACCAACGACAGGGAACACTGAAGCTTTCTTT
.,TRBJ1-6,.,TRBV6-1,CASSEGVGEIFSPLHF,TGTGCCAGCAGTGAAGGGGTCGGAGAAATATTTTCACCCCTCCACTTT
TRBD2,TRBJ2-1,.,TRBV18,CASSSGLAGFLDEQFF,TGTGCCAGCTCATCCGGACTAGCGGGATTTTTAGATGAGCAGTTCTTC
TRBD2,TRBJ2-1,.,TRBV14,CASSQEEPLAGDEQFF,TGTGCCAGCAGCCAAGAAGAGCCGCTAGCGGGGGATGAGCAGTTCTTC
TRBD1,TRBJ1-2,.,TRBV6-5,CASSYNRGGIYGYTF,TGTGCCAGCAGTTACAACCGAGGGGGCATCTATGGCTACACCTTC